Listed here are 14 T cell receptor beta chains from one sample, sequenced in a study of blood T cell repertoires in COVID-19. Produced via immunoSEQ multiplex PCR; TCRdb's table is partial and in-frame only. The data show under 300,000 clones, 89% seen once. The sequenced material came from peripheral blood. The receptors originated from a man between 45 and 60 years old with acute or convalescent COVID-19.

This chain connects TRBV7-9 to TRBJ1-1; a possible D gene is TRBD1 (6 bases). V was clipped by 5 bases and J by 1 base, with 17 bases between them. The CDR3 covers 16 residues. Germline V gene data show CDR1 as SEHNR and CDR2 as FQNEAQ (reference sequence). The DNA of the CDR3 is TGTGCCAGCAGCCAGGGGTGGGGTGCCCAGAACACTGAAGCTTTCTTT. Protein product: CASSQGWGAQNTEAFF. Filled out from reference TRBV7-9 and TRBJ1-1, the complete variable domain reads DTGVSQNPRHKITKRGQNVTFRCDPISEHNRLYWYRQTLGQGPEFLTYFQNEAQLEKSRLLSDRFSAERPKGSFSTLEIQRTEQGDSAMYLCASSQGWGAQNTEAFFGQGTRLTVV.

V gene TRBV30 combines with J gene TRBJ1-2; no clear D gene. The CDR3 runs to 13 residues. The germline gives CDR1 GTSNPN, CDR2 SVGIG (reference sequence). The germline V and J ends were trimmed by 1 base and 5 bases, with 11 bases remaining between them. CDR3 bases: TGTGCCTGGAGTGAACTCGCACCTTATGGCTACACCTTC. Amino acids: CAWSELAPYGYTF. The whole variable domain, filled in from reference TRBV30 and TRBJ1-2, reads SQTIHQWPATLVQPVGSPLSLECTVEGTSNPNLYWYRQAAGRGLQLLFYSVGIGQISSEVPQNLSASRPQDRQFILSSKKLLLSDSGFYLCAWSELAPYGYTFGSGTRLTVV.

This clone was observed once. The rearrangement joins TRBV5-1 to TRBJ2-1; 9 bases fit TRBD1. The ends lost 4 bases at V and 7 bases at J; junction bases unmatched: 9. CDR1 is SGHRS, CDR2 YFSETQ, per germline. CDR3 size: 15 residues. Here the CDR3 DNA reads TGCGCCAGCAGCCCTGCACCGGGACAGGGTAATGAGCAGTTCTTC. Translating gives CASSPAPGQGNEQFF.

This clone was found a few times. This rearrangement joins TRBV12-3 or TRBV12-4 to TRBJ1-1; D gene uncertain. V lost 6 bases and J lost 3, with 11 bases in between. This CDR3 is 13 amino acids long. CDR3 protein: CASSQKPDTEAFF. The CDR3 region has the DNA TGTGCCAGCAGCCAAAAGCCCGACACTGAAGCTTTCTTT.

The rearrangement joins TRBV6-1 to TRBJ2-1; 7 bases are shared with TRBD2. Unmatched junction bases numbered 5, after V lost 3 bases and J lost 3 bases. Germline V gives CDR1 MNHNS, CDR2 SASEGT. CDR3 length: 15 residues. The CDR3 protein is CASSEQAGFYNEQFF. CDR3 bases: TGTGCCAGCAGTGAGCAAGCGGGATTCTACAATGAGCAGTTCTTC.

This rearrangement joins TRBV7-3 to TRBJ1-1; no clear D gene. CDR1 SGHTA and CDR2 FQGTGA come from the germline V gene. Trimming shortened V by 1 base and J by 2 bases, and 5 bases separated the two germline ends. The CDR3 sequence is 13 residues long. The CDR3 bases are TGTGCCAGCAGCTTAAATCGTAACACTGAAGCTTTCTTT. It translates to CASSLNRNTEAFF.

V usage is TRBV4-2 and J usage is TRBJ2-1, with 12 bases lining up with TRBD2. Germline V gene data show CDR1 as LGHNA and CDR2 as YNFKEQ. After removal of 0 bases from V and 0 bases from J, the junction contained 12 bases not matched to a gene. The CDR3 loop spans 21 amino acids. The CDR3 loop reads CASSQDRGTSGHLSSYNEQFF. The CDR3 nucleotides are TGTGCCAGCAGCCAAGATAGAGGGACTAGCGGGCACTTAAGCTCCTACAATGAGCAGTTCTTC.

This clone has just a few counts. This chain links TRBV7-3 with TRBJ1-1, with unresolved D. CDR3 size: 13 residues. V lost 4 bases to trimming and J lost 2 bases, with 8 bases between them. The germline gives CDR1 SGHTA, CDR2 FQGTGA. This CDR3 is CASSSGPNTEAFF. For the CDR3, the DNA is TGTGCCAGCAGCTCCGGTCCCAACACTGAAGCTTTCTTT.

The V gene is TRBV7-9, the J gene TRBJ2-6, with 7 nucleotides matching TRBD1. V gave up 5 bases and J gave up 0 bases; unmatched junction bases: 13. CDR1 and CDR2 (germline): SEHNR, FQNEAQ (reference sequence). The CDR3 has 19 amino acids. CDR3 residues: CASSAWDRWVGSGANVLTF. The CDR3 nucleotides read TGTGCCAGCAGCGCCTGGGACAGATGGGTCGGCTCTGGGGCCAACGTCCTGACTTTC.

The chain recombines TRBV27 with TRBJ2-1; the D gene is possibly TRBD1 (7 bases). The germline CDR1 and CDR2 sequences are MNHEY and SMNVEV (reference sequence). V was trimmed by 7 bases and J by 0 bases, leaving 13 bases between them. There are 15 residues in the CDR3. The CDR3 region is CASTSGDSSYNEQFF. Here the CDR3 DNA reads TGTGCCAGCACGTCGGGGGACAGCTCCTACAATGAGCAGTTCTTC.

The rearrangement uses TRBV15 and TRBJ1-1, with TRBD1 matching over 8 bases. Trimming took 9 bases from V and 0 from J; bases not matched to a gene: 9. In germline, CDR1 is LNHNV, CDR2 YYDKDF (reference sequence). The CDR3 has 15 amino acids. In nucleotides, the CDR3 is TGTGCCACTGGGAGACAGGGGTACATGAACACTGAAGCTTTCTTT. The encoded protein is CATGRQGYMNTEAFF. The full variable domain, in which reference TRBV15 and TRBJ1-1 provide the parts outside the CDR3, is DAMVIQNPRYQVTQFGKPVTLSCSQTLNHNVMYWYQQKSSQAPKLLFHYYDKDFNNEADTPDNFQSRRPNTSFCFLDIRSPGLGDTAMYLCATGRQGYMNTEAFFGQGTRLTVV.

This chain connects TRBV30 to TRBJ2-7; D is ambiguous. CDR3 length equals 14 residues. Looked up from germline, CDR1 is GTSNPN and CDR2 is SVGIG (reference sequence). The V end was cut by 2 bases, the J end by 3 bases, with 14 bases between. CDR3 in DNA: TGTGCCTGGAGTTCGGGTCCCAACCTCTACGAGCAGTACTTC. It yields the protein CAWSSGPNLYEQYF.

The chain links TRBV7-9 to TRBJ1-2; D is undetermined. This CDR3 is built from 11 residues. Trimming took off 5 bases at V and 10 bases at J, with 11 bases between the two ends. Germline-derived CDR1 and CDR2 are SEHNR and FQNEAQ (reference sequence). The CDR3: CASSKQTLYTF. The CDR3 DNA reads as TGTGCCAGCAGCAAACAGACGCTCTACACCTTC.

This rearrangement joins TRBV28 to TRBJ2-7; D may be TRBD1 (6 bases). Trimming stripped 2 bases from V and 9 bases from J, with 20 bases between. Germline-derived CDR1 and CDR2 are MDHEN and SYDVKM. The CDR3 loop spans 15 amino acids. CDR3 region: CASSLRFQGLGVQYF. Here the CDR3 DNA reads TGTGCCAGCAGTTTACGTTTTCAGGGGCTTGGGGTGCAGTACTTC.